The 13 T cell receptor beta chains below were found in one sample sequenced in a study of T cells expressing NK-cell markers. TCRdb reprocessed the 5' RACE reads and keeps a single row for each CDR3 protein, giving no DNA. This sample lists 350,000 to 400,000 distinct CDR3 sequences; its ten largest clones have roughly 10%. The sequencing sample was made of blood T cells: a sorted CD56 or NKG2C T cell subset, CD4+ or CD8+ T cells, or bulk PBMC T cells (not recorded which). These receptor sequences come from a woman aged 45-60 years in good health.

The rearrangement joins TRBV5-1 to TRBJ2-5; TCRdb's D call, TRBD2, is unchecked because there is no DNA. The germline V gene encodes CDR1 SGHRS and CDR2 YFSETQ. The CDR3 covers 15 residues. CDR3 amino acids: CASSGGTADQETQYF. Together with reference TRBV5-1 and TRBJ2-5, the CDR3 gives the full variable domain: KAGVTQTPRYLIKTRGQQVTLSCSPISGHRSVSWYQQTPGQGLQFLFEYFSETQRNKGNFPGRFSGRQFSNSRSEMNVSTLELGDSALYLCASSGGTADQETQYFGPGTRLLVL.

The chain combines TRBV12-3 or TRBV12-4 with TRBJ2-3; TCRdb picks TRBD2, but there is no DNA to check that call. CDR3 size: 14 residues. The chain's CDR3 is CASTLWTSLDTQYF.

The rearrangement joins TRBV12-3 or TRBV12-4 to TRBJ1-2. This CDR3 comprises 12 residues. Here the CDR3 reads CASSFSLEGYTF.

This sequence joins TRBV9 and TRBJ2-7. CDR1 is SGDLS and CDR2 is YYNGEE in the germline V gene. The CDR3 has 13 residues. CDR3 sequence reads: CASSVDASYEQYF.

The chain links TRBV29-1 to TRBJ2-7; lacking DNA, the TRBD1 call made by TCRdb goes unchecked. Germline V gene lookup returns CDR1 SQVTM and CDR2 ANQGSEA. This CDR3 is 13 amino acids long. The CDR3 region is CSATTEGDYEQYF.

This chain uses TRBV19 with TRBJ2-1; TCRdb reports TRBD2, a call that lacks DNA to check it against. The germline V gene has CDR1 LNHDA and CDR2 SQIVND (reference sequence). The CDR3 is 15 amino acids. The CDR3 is CASSGTSGSFGEQFF.

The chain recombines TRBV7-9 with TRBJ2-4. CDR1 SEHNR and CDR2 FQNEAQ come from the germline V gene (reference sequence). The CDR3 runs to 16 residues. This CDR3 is CASSLSPAKAKNIQYF.

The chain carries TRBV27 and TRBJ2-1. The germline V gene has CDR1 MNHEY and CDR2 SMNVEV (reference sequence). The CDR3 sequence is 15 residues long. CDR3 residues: CASRQRVVSYNEQFF.

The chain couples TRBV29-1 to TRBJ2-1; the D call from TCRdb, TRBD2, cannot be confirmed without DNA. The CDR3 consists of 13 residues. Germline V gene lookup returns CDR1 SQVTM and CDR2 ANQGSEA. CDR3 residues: CSVSAGGGNEQFF.

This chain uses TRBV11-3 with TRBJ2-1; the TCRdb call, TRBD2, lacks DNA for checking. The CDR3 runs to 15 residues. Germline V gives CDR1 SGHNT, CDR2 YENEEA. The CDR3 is CASTLSGGRTDEQFF. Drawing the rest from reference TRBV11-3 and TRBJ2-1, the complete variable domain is EAGVVQSPRYKIIEKKQPVAFWCNPISGHNTLYWYLQNLGQGPELLIRYENEEAVDDSQLPKDRFSAERLKGVDSTLKIQPAELGDSAVYLCASTLSGGRTDEQFFGPGTRLTVL.

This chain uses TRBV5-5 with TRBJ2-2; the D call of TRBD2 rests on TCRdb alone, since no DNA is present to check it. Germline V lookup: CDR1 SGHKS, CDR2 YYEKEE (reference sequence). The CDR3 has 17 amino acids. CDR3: CASSLGLAGEVTGELFF.

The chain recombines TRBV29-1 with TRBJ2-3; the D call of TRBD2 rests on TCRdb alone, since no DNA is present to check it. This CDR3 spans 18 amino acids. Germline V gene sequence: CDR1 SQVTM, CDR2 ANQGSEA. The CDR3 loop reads CSVRGGHASSGSPDTQYF.

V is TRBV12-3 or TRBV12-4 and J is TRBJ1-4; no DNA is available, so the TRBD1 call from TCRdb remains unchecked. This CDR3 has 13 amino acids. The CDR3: CASSLKQAEKLFF.